This TCR beta chain came from a study of vaccination and CD4 T cells after COVID-19. Scientists ran DNA taken from cultured CD4+ T cells through the Oncomine TCR Beta short-read assay for sequencing. TCRdb used MiXCR to reprocess the PCR reads, holding one entry per CDR3 protein. The table shows about 13,000 distinct CDR3 sequences, with more than 35% occurring only once. Germline CDR1 MDHEN, CDR2 SYDVKM. With 5 bases removed from V and 11 bases from J, the gap between germline ends came to 16 bases. The CDR3 runs 13 residues. Regarding treatment: roughly 11-day PBMC culture with coronavirus spike peptide pools or control peptides (ViraFEST assay). Only one count was recorded for this clonotype. Antigen unknown.

The TCR originated in a human donor who had recovered from COVID-19. The specimen sequenced was CD4+ T cells from blood, cultured in vitro. The V gene is TRBV28, the J gene TRBJ1-5; no clear D. The chain's CDR3 is CASSPMRIRSQHF. The DNA for the CDR3 is TGTGCCAGCAGTCCCATGCGAATTAGGTCCCAGCATTTT.